This T cell receptor (beta chain) is from a study of Graves' ophthalmopathy and Graves' hyperthyroidism. TCR beta CDR3 regions were amplified from RNA transcripts. HTBI-primed RT-PCR formed the first round, and a multiplex PCR formed the second. Each CDR3 protein gets one entry after TCRdb re-called the multiplex PCR reads with MiXCR. Of about 210,000 distinct CDR3 sequences detected, 25% to 35% appear once; the ten largest clones hold about 9.3%. This clonotype has a count of ten or more. Trimming shortened V by 3 bases and J by 4 bases, and 10 bases separated the two germline ends. The germline CDR1 and CDR2 sequences are MNHEY and SMNVEV (reference sequence). The CDR3 covers 13 residues.

The TCR was taken from a man aged 45-65 years with Graves' ophthalmopathy. The specimen was peripheral blood. The rearrangement joins TRBV27 to TRBJ2-7; a possible D gene is TRBD1 (6 bases). CDR3 amino acids: CASSLDRSYEQYF. The CDR3 DNA sequence: TGTGCCAGCAGTTTGGACAGATCTTACGAGCAGTACTTC.